One T cell receptor beta chain is described in this entry. The data belong to a study of blood T cell repertoires in COVID-19. Study-level information: COVID-19 samples collected from the United States, Italy and Spain covered acute and convalescent phases. PBMCs, B-cell-depleted T cells, or T cells were the source of the cDNA or gDNA that made up the material.

Per the authors' pipeline: Scientists estimated how many nucleated cells there were by amplifying reference gene primers. Produced via immunoSEQ multiplex PCR; TCRdb's table is partial and in-frame only. V and J calls and clone size follow that table, whereas D and trimming were derived from the DNA. This sample carries roughly 140,000 clones, around 83% of them seen once, and the ten largest clones take roughly 6.8%. This CDR3 spans 14 amino acids. Trimming left V 1 base short and J 2 bases short, with 6 bases between. Germline CDR1 is LNHDA and CDR2 is SQIVND (reference sequence). The sequenced material came from peripheral blood. The source is a woman in her forties or fifties in a cohort sampled during active or convalescent COVID-19. The chain has TRBV19 and TRBJ2-4, with no clear D. CDR3 sequence reads: CASSIGQTKNIQYF. The CDR3 region has the DNA TGTGCCAGTAGTATAGGGCAAACCAAAAACATTCAGTACTTC.